Shown below are 15 T cell receptor beta chains from a single sample sequenced in a study of T cells in localized non-small cell lung cancer. Some clones are missing from TCRdb's copy, which holds only in-frame ones; the method was immunoSEQ multiplex PCR. Altogether approximately 2,500 clones are present, approximately 24% being singletons, with the ten largest covering 25% to 30%. Sequences were derived from lung tumor tissue, sampled before any cancer treatment. Receptors were obtained from a male donor at least 60 years old with stage I lung adenocarcinoma.

V usage is TRBV30 and J usage is TRBJ2-2; TRBD1 matches 8 bases. Germline V gene sequence: CDR1 GTSNPN, CDR2 SVGIG (reference sequence). V gave up 0 bases and J gave up 4 bases; unmatched junction bases: 7. The CDR3 has 16 amino acids. For the CDR3, the DNA is TGTGCCTGGAGTGTCCTGGGACAGGCCGGCACCGGGGAGCTGTTTTTT. Translated, it gives CAWSVLGQAGTGELFF.

This chain links TRBV11-3 with TRBJ2-7; possibly TRBD1 for D (5 bases). Looked up from germline, CDR1 is SGHNT and CDR2 is YENEEA. V shed 3 bases and J shed 2 bases, with 11 bases lying between them. The CDR3 has 14 residues. As DNA, the CDR3 is TGTGCCAGCAGCTTGTGGCAGGGCGCCTACGAGCAGTACTTC. As protein: CASSLWQGAYEQYF.

This clone was picked up a small number of times. The V call is TRBV6-8, the J call TRBJ2-3, with 7 bases fitting TRBD1. Unmatched junction bases numbered 16, after V lost 7 bases and J lost 0 bases. The germline CDR1 and CDR2 sequences are MNHGY and SAAAGT. The CDR3 has 18 amino acids. The CDR3 spells CASNIYPGQPSSTDTQYF. For the CDR3, the DNA is TGTGCCAGCAATATCTATCCGGGACAGCCGTCTAGCACAGATACGCAGTATTTT.

V is TRBV10-3 and J is TRBJ2-3; 7 bases fit TRBD2. V dropped 11 bases and J dropped 0; count of bases not matched to a gene: 8. This CDR3 is built from 14 residues. Germline V gives CDR1 ENHRY, CDR2 SYGVKD. The CDR3 spells CAGRGGFSTDTQYF. The CDR3 bases are TGTGCCGGGAGGGGCGGCTTCAGCACAGATACGCAGTATTTT.

The CDR3 here is CASSLQNSNTEAFF. The CDR3 DNA follows: TGTGCCAGCAGCTTACAGAACTCGAACACTGAAGCTTTCTTT. The chain employs TRBV11-3 and TRBJ1-1; D unresolved. CDR3 size: 14 residues. Germline CDR1 and CDR2: SGHNT and YENEEA. Between the trimmed V and J ends, which lost 2 bases and 1 base, there was a span of 8 bases. Looking up the rest from reference TRBV11-3 and TRBJ1-1 gives the full variable domain: EAGVVQSPRYKIIEKKQPVAFWCNPISGHNTLYWYLQNLGQGPELLIRYENEEAVDDSQLPKDRFSAERLKGVDSTLKIQPAELGDSAVYLCASSLQNSNTEAFFGQGTRLTVV.

J is TRBJ2-4 and V is TRBV14; a possible D gene is TRBD2 (5 bases). V lost 1 base to trimming and J lost 3 bases, with 13 bases between them. CDR1 is SGHDN and CDR2 is FVKESK in the germline V gene. This CDR3 comprises 16 residues. The CDR3 region is CASSQGTRALKNIQYF. The CDR3, as DNA: TGTGCCAGCAGCCAAGGGACTCGGGCCCTCAAAAACATTCAGTACTTC.

The V gene is TRBV18, the J gene TRBJ2-5; D perhaps matches TRBD2 (6 bases). CDR1 and CDR2 (germline): KGHSH, LQKENI. The CDR3 loop spans 15 amino acids. Trimming pared 3 bases from V and 0 bases from J, leaving 11 bases between. CDR3 sequence reads: CASSPFWGDQETQYF. CDR3 bases: TGTGCCAGCTCACCTTTCTGGGGGGACCAAGAGACCCAGTACTTC.

The chain links TRBV19 to TRBJ1-4, with 7 bases that match TRBD1. The J call is doubtful: the DNA matches TRBJ1-6 better. The CDR3 contains 12 residues. Germline lookup yields CDR1 LNHDA and CDR2 SQIVND (reference sequence). DNA of the CDR3: TGTGCCAGTAGTACGGCGGGACAGCTTCTCCACTTT. Translated: CASSTAGQLLHF.

By share, this clone counts as medium-sized. This chain links TRBV11-3 with TRBJ1-1, with D possibly matching TRBD1 (6 bases). The CDR3 runs to 14 residues. Germline loops: CDR1 SGHNT, CDR2 YENEEA. V was pared by 5 bases and J by 5 bases, with 15 bases between. The CDR3 loop is CASSPDKGGTEAFF. Here the CDR3 DNA reads TGTGCCAGCAGCCCAGACAAGGGGGGGACTGAAGCTTTCTTT.

This clone was seen a handful of times. This rearrangement joins TRBV7-5 to TRBJ1-4; the table's D call of TRBD1 was not tested on the DNA. TRBV7-5 counts as a pseudogene. This CDR3 spans 15 amino acids. CDR3 nucleotides: TGTGCCAGCAGCTTGGACGACAGGGGGCTTGAAAAACTGTTTTTT. It is translated as CASSLDDRGLEKLFF.

This clone has only a few counts. This sequence joins TRBV28 and TRBJ2-7; unclear D gene. This CDR3 has 12 amino acids. V lost 3 bases to trimming and J lost 5 bases, with 8 bases between them. CDR1 is MDHEN and CDR2 is SYDVKM in the germline V gene. CDR3 sequence: CASSFTWDEQYF. The DNA for the CDR3 is TGTGCCAGCAGTTTTACCTGGGACGAGCAGTACTTC.

This chain joins TRBV10-2 and TRBJ1-1; unclear D gene. There are 13 residues in the CDR3. The V and J ends lost 6 bases and 5 bases respectively, with 13 bases between them. The germline CDR1 and CDR2 sequences are WSHSY and SAAADI. CDR3 nucleotide sequence: TGCGCCAGCAGGGCCATGGGAGGAACTGAAGCTTTCTTT. It encodes CASRAMGGTEAFF.

This clone was counted only a few times. The V call is TRBV28, the J call TRBJ1-1, with TRBD1 matching over 9 bases. The V segment lost 10 bases and the J segment 4 bases; nucleotides outside the gene matches: 13. This CDR3 comprises 15 residues. Germline V gene data show CDR1 as MDHEN and CDR2 as SYDVKM. CDR3 residues: CATTAGTGFFTEAFF. The CDR3 DNA is TGTGCCACTACGGCCGGGACAGGGTTTTTCACTGAAGCTTTCTTT.

In its sample, this clone is medium-sized (0.01 to 0.1%). V usage is TRBV11-3 and J usage is TRBJ1-2, with D maybe TRBD1 (6 bases). V was trimmed by 4 bases and J by 3 bases, leaving 12 bases between them. Germline CDR1 SGHNT, CDR2 YENEEA. CDR3 length equals 14 residues. The CDR3 spells CASSWGGGHYGYTF. As DNA, the CDR3 is TGTGCCAGCAGCTGGGGAGGGGGGCACTATGGCTACACCTTC. Full variable domain (remainder filled in from reference TRBV11-3 and TRBJ1-2): EAGVVQSPRYKIIEKKQPVAFWCNPISGHNTLYWYLQNLGQGPELLIRYENEEAVDDSQLPKDRFSAERLKGVDSTLKIQPAELGDSAVYLCASSWGGGHYGYTFGSGTRLTVV.

The V gene is TRBV9, the J gene TRBJ2-1, with D possibly matching TRBD2 (6 bases). The CDR3 is made up of 15 amino acids. Trimming cost V 2 bases and J 5 bases, with 14 bases left between them. Per the germline V gene, CDR1 is SGDLS and CDR2 is YYNGEE. CDR3 sequence: CASSVSPGRDNEQFF. The CDR3 region has the DNA TGTGCCAGCAGCGTGAGTCCCGGGAGAGACAATGAGCAGTTCTTC.